This entry lists 21 T cell receptor beta chains sequenced from one sample in a study of CD8+CD57+ T cells in acquired aplastic anemia. Using genomic DNA as the template, TCR beta VDJ and CDR3 profiling was carried out. Each CDR3 protein is one row after TCRdb ran MiXCR on the reads. The sample contains hundreds of thousands of distinct CDR3 sequences, 65% to 80% of which appear only once. Sequenced sample: sorted CD4+, CD8+, or CD8+CD57+ T cells (not recorded which) from PBMCs. All receptors come from a human donor in good health, serving as a control.

The chain couples TRBV7-8 to TRBJ1-5; no definite D call. Germline V lookup: CDR1 SGHVS, CDR2 FQNEAQ. V gave up 8 bases and J gave up 2 bases, with 13 bases separating them. The CDR3 runs 14 residues. CDR3 residues: CASAGRNGNQPQHF. As DNA, the CDR3 is TGTGCCAGCGCTGGCAGAAACGGCAATCAGCCCCAGCATTTT.

This clonotype was seen at least ten times. The chain recombines TRBV19 with TRBJ2-5; a weak D match, TRBD1 (7 bases). Germline V CDR1 and CDR2: LNHDA, SQIVND (reference sequence). CDR3 size: 15 residues. The germline V and J ends were trimmed by 1 base and 2 bases, with 11 bases remaining between them. CDR3 protein: CASSIAGGLQETQYF. CDR3 DNA: TGTGCCAGTAGTATAGCAGGGGGGCTACAAGAGACCCAGTACTTC. Variable domain in full (rest from reference TRBV19 and TRBJ2-5): DGGITQSPKYLFRKEGQNVTLSCEQNLNHDAMYWYRQDPGQGLRLIYYSQIVNDFQKGDIAEGYSVSREKKESFPLTVTSAQKNPTAFYLCASSIAGGLQETQYFGPGTRLLVL.

The rearrangement links TRBV12-3 or TRBV12-4 to TRBJ2-7; D gene uncertain. The length of the CDR3 is 12 residues. Trimming shortened V by 7 bases and J by 3 bases, and 10 bases separated the two germline ends. Here the CDR3 DNA reads TGTGCCAGCACCGTGTGGGGCTACGAGCAGTACTTC. Its translation: CASTVWGYEQYF.

The chain recombines TRBV12-3 or TRBV12-4 with TRBJ1-2; 11 bases line up with TRBD1. The trim removed 1 base at V and 4 bases at J, leaving 2 bases unmatched. This CDR3 contains 15 residues. CDR3 bases: TGTGCCAGCAGTTTAGGGACAGGGGGCCTCTATGGCTACACCTTC. It specifies CASSLGTGGLYGYTF.

The rearrangement uses TRBV27 and TRBJ1-1; TRBD1 might be the D (6 bases). CDR1 and CDR2 (germline): MNHEY, SMNVEV (reference sequence). Trimming left V 6 bases short and J 4 bases short, with 15 bases between. There are 14 residues in the CDR3. The CDR3 nucleotides read TGTGCCAGCAGAGAGGGGGGGGCATTCACTGAAGCTTTCTTT. Translating it yields CASREGGAFTEAFF.

The chain recombines TRBV2 with TRBJ2-1; TRBD2 aligns across 13 bases. This CDR3 is built from 16 residues. J was trimmed by 9 bases and V by 6 bases; bases with no gene match: 11. Germline CDR1 reads SNHLY; CDR2 reads FYNNEI. The CDR3 nucleotides are TGTGCCAGCAGCCACAATCAACTAGCGGGGGGGACTGAGCAGTTCTTC. It translates to CASSHNQLAGGTEQFF. The full variable domain, in which reference TRBV2 and TRBJ2-1 provide the parts outside the CDR3, is EPEVTQTPSHQVTQMGQEVILRCVPISNHLYFYWYRQILGQKVEFLVSFYNNEISEKSEIFDDQFSVERPDGSNFTLKIRSTKLEDSAMYFCASSHNQLAGGTEQFFGPGTRLTVL.

A word on this clonotype: This CDR3 fails to terminate in the conserved phenylalanine or tryptophan, so it likely reflects a read error. This rearrangement joins TRBV2 to TRBJ2-7; TRBD2 might be the D (5 bases). This CDR3 has 13 amino acids. With 8 bases removed from V and 4 bases from J, the gap between germline ends came to 15 bases. Germline CDR1 and CDR2: SNHLY and FYNNEI. CDR3 region: CASWRGHRYEQYH. CDR3 bases: TGTGCCAGCTGGCGAGGGCACAGATACGAGCAGTACCAC.

This clonotype was seen a single time. Likely a read error: the CDR3 ends without its conserved phenylalanine or tryptophan. No DNA is shown, since the ends of the CDR3 on it are uncertain; the CDR3 is the one TCRdb lists. The CDR3 loop reads CASSFPTEGTQNL. The chain carries TRBV7-2 and TRBJ2-5. The germline CDR1 and CDR2 sequences are SGHTA and FQGNSA. The CDR3 region is 13 residues in length, termini included.

The V gene is TRBV7-3, the J gene TRBJ1-1, with D uncertain. This CDR3 is built from 16 residues. Trimming left V 2 bases short and J 11 bases short, with 24 bases between. Germline V gene lookup returns CDR1 SGHTA and CDR2 FQGTGA. CDR3: CASSLGGTGIDFFAFF. DNA for the CDR3: TGTGCCAGCAGCTTAGGCGGAACCGGCATAGATTTCTTTGCTTTCTTT.

The gene calls are TRBV19 and TRBJ2-7; the D is unclear. V dropped 3 bases and J dropped 2 bases, with 14 bases sitting between them. The CDR3 sequence is 15 residues long. The germline gives CDR1 LNHDA, CDR2 SQIVND (reference sequence). CDR3 amino acids: CASSISRISAYEQYF. DNA of the CDR3: TGTGCCAGTAGTATTTCACGGATCAGCGCCTACGAGCAGTACTTC.

In regard to this clonotype: The conserved closing phenylalanine or tryptophan is absent in this CDR3, likely reflecting a read error. It is unclear where the CDR3 begins or ends on the DNA, so no DNA is shown, and the CDR3 is as TCRdb lists it. The chain is built from TRBV10-1 and TRBJ1-1. The CDR3 is 14 residues long, counting both termini. CDR1 is WNHNN and CDR2 is SYGVQD in the germline V gene (reference sequence). The CDR3 sequence: CASIVLAGGTEAYL.

This rearrangement joins TRBV20-1 to TRBJ2-2, with D tentatively TRBD1 (6 bases). Germline CDR1 DFQATT, CDR2 SNEGSKA (reference sequence). The ends were cut back, 6 bases at V and 6 bases at J, with 17 bases in the middle. This CDR3 has 14 residues. The CDR3 nucleotides read TGCAGTGCCAACCGGCAGGGGACGTCCGGGGAGCTGTTTTTT. This gives the protein CSANRQGTSGELFF.

V gene TRBV12-3 or TRBV12-4 combines with J gene TRBJ1-2, with 8 positions matching TRBD1. Unmatched junction bases numbered 6, after V lost 5 bases and J lost 7 bases. CDR3 length: 13 residues. The CDR3 spells CASSPVQGAGYTF. The CDR3 nucleotides are TGTGCCAGCAGTCCAGTTCAGGGGGCTGGCTACACCTTC.

J is TRBJ2-5 and V is TRBV5-4; perhaps TRBD2 as D (6 bases). The J call is in doubt because the DNA end fits TRBJ2-1 better. The CDR3 has 16 residues. The germline gives CDR1 SGHNT, CDR2 YYREEE (reference sequence). The CDR3 DNA reads TGTGCCAGCAGTGTGTGGGGACTGTTAGGGTCCAATGAGCAGTTCTTC. Protein: CASSVWGLLGSNEQFF.

This clonotype has at least ten counts. The V gene is TRBV19, the J gene TRBJ1-3; D is uncertain. In germline, CDR1 is LNHDA, CDR2 SQIVND (reference sequence). V was trimmed by 2 bases and J by 0 bases, leaving 8 bases between them. The CDR3 is 15 residues long. CDR3 sequence reads: CASSINANSGNTIYF. The CDR3 DNA sequence: TGTGCCAGTAGTATAAACGCAAACTCTGGAAACACCATATATTTT. The whole variable domain, filled in from reference TRBV19 and TRBJ1-3, reads DGGITQSPKYLFRKEGQNVTLSCEQNLNHDAMYWYRQDPGQGLRLIYYSQIVNDFQKGDIAEGYSVSREKKESFPLTVTSAQKNPTAFYLCASSINANSGNTIYFGEGSWLTVV.

This clonotype was recorded only once. The chain couples TRBV5-4 to TRBJ2-7; D call uncertain. There are 13 residues in the CDR3. V shed 3 bases and J shed 2 bases, with 9 bases lying between them. Germline CDR1 SGHNT, CDR2 YYREEE (reference sequence). The CDR3 DNA is TGTGCCAGCAGCTCAGTGGGGACCTACGAGCAGTACTTC. This gives the protein CASSSVGTYEQYF.

The V call is TRBV6-2 or TRBV6-3, the J call TRBJ2-6; TRBD1 might be the D (5 bases). V lost 6 bases and J 2 bases, leaving 5 bases between the germline ends. Germline lookup yields CDR1 MNHEY and CDR2 SVGEGT. The CDR3 is 13 amino acids. CDR3 in amino acids: CASRGAGANVLTF. CDR3 sequence (DNA): TGTGCCAGCAGAGGGGCTGGGGCCAACGTCCTGACTTTC.

Only one count was recorded for this clonotype. The chain has TRBV12-3 or TRBV12-4 and TRBJ2-7, with 8 bases lining up with TRBD1. The CDR3 length is 14 residues. With 3 bases clipped from V and 4 bases from J, the junction kept 5 bases outside the gene matches. Here the CDR3 reads CASSFRGRRYEQYF. CDR3 DNA: TGTGCCAGCAGTTTCAGGGGGCGTAGATACGAGCAGTACTTC.

The J gene is TRBJ2-7, the V gene TRBV24-1; D ambiguous. Trimming removed 10 bases from V and 1 base from J, with 10 bases in between. The CDR3 extends over 12 amino acids. CDR1 and CDR2 (germline): KGHDR, SFDVKD. In nucleotides, the CDR3 is TGTGCCACGCCGTACAAATCCTACGAGCAGTACGTC. This encodes CATPYKSYEQYV.

This clonotype was seen only once. An end of the junction does not agree with germline; a read error may underlie this. V usage is TRBV7-9 and J usage is TRBJ1-1; D may be TRBD1 (6 bases). The CDR3 totals 13 residues. Germline values: CDR1 SEHNR, CDR2 FQNEAQ (reference sequence). The CDR3 loop reads CASPSPQRDTEAF. The CDR3 DNA follows: TGTGCCAGCCCCTCCCCCCAGCGGGACACTGAAGCTTTC. Full variable domain (missing parts from reference TRBV7-9 and TRBJ1-1): DTGVSQNPRHKITKRGQNVTFRCDPISEHNRLYWYRQTLGQGPEFLTYFQNEAQLEKSRLLSDRFSAERPKGSFSTLEIQRTEQGDSAMYLCASPSPQRDTEAFGQGTRLTVV.

This clonotype was observed a single time. The J gene is TRBJ2-7, the V gene TRBV9; D uncertain. The V end lost 5 bases, the J end lost 10 bases, and 25 bases lay between the germline ends. Germline assignment: CDR1 SGDLS and CDR2 YYNGEE. This CDR3 is built from 15 residues. The CDR3, as DNA: TGTGCCAGCAGTTTAGACGGAGACACTGAAGACTTCCAGTACTTC. This translates into CASSLDGDTEDFQYF. Full variable domain (remainder filled in from reference TRBV9 and TRBJ2-7): DSGVTQTPKHLITATGQRVTLRCSPRSGDLSVYWYQQSLDQGLQFLIQYYNGEERAKGNILERFSAQQFPDLHSELNLSSLELGDSALYFCASSLDGDTEDFQYFGPGTRLTVT.